What follows are 28 T cell receptor beta chains derived from one specimen sequenced in a study of T-cell reconstitution after alpha-beta-depleted transplantation in children. For TCRbeta, the library was prepared with unique molecular identifiers. TCRdb reanalysed the PCR reads using MiXCR and keeps one entry per CDR3 protein. The sample consists of more than 5,000 distinct CDR3 sequences, approximately 16% of them appearing once. Sample: PBMCs, taken before TCRalphabeta/CD19-depleted stem cell transplant. The receptors were sampled from a boy between 2 and 15 years old with acute lymphoblastic leukemia, due to receive a stem cell transplant.

This clonotype was seen repeatedly, ten times or more. The J gene is TRBJ2-7, the V gene TRBV13; possible D gene TRBD2, 5 bases. V gave up 8 bases and J gave up 4 bases, with 9 bases separating them. The CDR3 consists of 11 residues. Germline lookup yields CDR1 PRHDT and CDR2 FYEKMQ (reference sequence). The CDR3 DNA reads TGTGCCAGCTCTTCGGGGTACGAGCAGTACTTC. As protein: CASSSGYEQYF.

This clonotype is medium-sized. The chain carries TRBV29-1 and TRBJ2-1; D unresolved. This CDR3 region has 14 residues. Germline CDR1 reads SQVTM; CDR2 reads ANQGSEA. Trimming left V 1 base short and J 0 bases short, with 7 bases between. The CDR3 protein is CSVEGRSSYNEQFF. The CDR3 bases are TGCAGCGTTGAAGGGCGGAGCTCCTACAATGAGCAGTTCTTC.

Judged by abundance, this clonotype is medium-sized. This sequence joins TRBV10-3 and TRBJ2-7; no firm D call. Germline lookup yields CDR1 ENHRY and CDR2 SYGVKD. The CDR3 contains 11 residues. V gave up 10 bases and J gave up 4 bases, with 11 bases separating them. CDR3 nucleotide sequence: TGTGCCACCCGGGCCGAATACGAGCAGTACTTC. Translated, it gives CATRAEYEQYF.

The rearrangement links TRBV7-9 to TRBJ1-1; 8 bases fit TRBD1. This CDR3 spans 15 amino acids. In germline, CDR1 is SEHNR, CDR2 FQNEAQ (reference sequence). V trimming: 5 bases; J trimming: 1 base; junction bases outside the gene matches: 6. This CDR3 is CASSPSQGANTEAFF. The DNA of the CDR3 is TGTGCCAGCAGCCCCTCGCAGGGGGCGAACACTGAAGCTTTCTTT.

This clonotype counts as medium-sized. This chain links TRBV6-5 with TRBJ1-5, with D tentatively TRBD1 (6 bases). Germline values: CDR1 MNHEY, CDR2 SVGAGI. This CDR3 has 16 amino acids. V lost 6 bases and J lost 7, with 22 bases in between. The CDR3 DNA sequence: TGTGCCAGCAGCCTCACCCCGGGACCACAGGGCCAGCCCCAGCATTTT. This codes for CASSLTPGPQGQPQHF.

Many counts were recorded for this clonotype. The rearrangement joins TRBV5-5 to TRBJ1-1; D remains ambiguous. This CDR3 has 14 residues. The germline CDR1 and CDR2 sequences are SGHKS and YYEKEE (reference sequence). The V gene lost 4 bases and the J gene lost 1 base, with 11 bases spanning the gap. The CDR3 bases are TGTGCCAGCAGCGTGGCGACGGCGAACACTGAAGCTTTCTTT. Translation: CASSVATANTEAFF.

This clonotype was seen many times. The rearrangement joins TRBV5-6 to TRBJ1-1, with 11 bases that match TRBD1. This CDR3 has 16 residues. CDR1 and CDR2 (germline): SGHDT, YYEEEE. Germline trimming cut 0 bases from V and 1 base from J; bases unmatched to any gene: 2. The CDR3 DNA reads TGTGCCAGCAGCTTGGTGGGGACAGGGGGGAACACTGAAGCTTTCTTT. Amino acids: CASSLVGTGGNTEAFF.

This chain uses TRBV4-3 with TRBJ2-2; no firm D call. CDR3 length: 15 amino acids. Trimming took 0 bases from V and 1 from J, leaving 6 bases between them. Germline V lookup: CDR1 LGHNA, CDR2 YSLEER. CDR3 protein: CASSQDRQNTGELFF. The CDR3 nucleotides read TGCGCCAGCAGCCAAGACAGGCAGAACACCGGGGAGCTGTTTTTT.

V usage is TRBV5-6 and J usage is TRBJ2-3, with TRBD2 matching over 11 bases. The CDR3 has 16 residues. The germline gives CDR1 SGHDT, CDR2 YYEEEE. J was trimmed by 3 bases and V by 9 bases; bases with no gene match: 12. CDR3 sequence (DNA): TGTGCCATCGGTCCCGGACTAGCGGGTGGAACAGATACGCAGTATTTT. Residues: CAIGPGLAGGTDTQYF. Based on the CDR3 plus reference TRBV5-6 and TRBJ2-3, the full variable domain is DAGVTQSPTHLIKTRGQQVTLRCSPKSGHDTVSWYQQALGQGPQFIFQYYEEEERQRGNFPDRFSGHQFPNYSSELNVNALLLGDSALYLCAIGPGLAGGTDTQYFGPGTRLTVL.

The chain uses TRBV7-2 and TRBJ1-6, with D perhaps TRBD1 (5 bases). The germline V and J ends were trimmed by 3 bases and 9 bases, with 12 bases remaining between them. The CDR3 runs to 14 residues. Germline values: CDR1 SGHTA, CDR2 FQGNSA. CDR3 DNA sequence: TGTGCCAGCAGCTTGGCAGGGTACACTTCACCCCTCCACTTT. Protein sequence: CASSLAGYTSPLHF.

This clonotype is labeled as medium-sized. The chain has TRBV29-1 and TRBJ2-7; TRBD1 matches at 9 bases. V trimming: 7 bases; J trimming: 6 bases; junction bases outside the gene matches: 10. This CDR3 spans 13 amino acids. CDR1 is SQVTM and CDR2 is ANQGSEA in the germline V gene. Written as DNA, the CDR3 is TGCAGCGCCCGCCCGGGACAGGGAGGCGAGCAGTACTTC. Translated: CSARPGQGGEQYF.

Judged by abundance, this clonotype is medium-sized. This chain uses TRBV6-5 with TRBJ2-2; D gene ambiguous. Trimming pared 7 bases from V and 3 bases from J, leaving 9 bases between. The CDR3 is 13 amino acids. Germline V gives CDR1 MNHEY, CDR2 SVGAGI. The CDR3 reads CASTLRYTGELFF. CDR3 nucleotide sequence: TGTGCCAGCACCCTGAGATACACCGGGGAGCTGTTTTTT.

This clonotype has a count of ten or more. The rearrangement uses TRBV14 and TRBJ1-1, with D perhaps TRBD1 (6 bases). There are 14 residues in the CDR3. V lost 1 base and J lost 8, with 14 bases in between. The germline V gene has CDR1 SGHDN and CDR2 FVKESK. CDR3 sequence (DNA): TGTGCCAGCAGCCAAGTGACGAGGGGGGCCGAAGCTTTCTTT. Protein sequence: CASSQVTRGAEAFF.

This clonotype is labeled as medium-sized. The chain uses TRBV5-1 and TRBJ1-1; possible D gene TRBD1, 5 bases. The CDR3 is 15 amino acids. Deletions cut 0 bases from V and 0 bases from J, with 9 bases between. Germline-derived CDR1 and CDR2 are SGHRS and YFSETQ. CDR3 bases: TGCGCCAGCAGCTTGGTGAGGGGATTGAACACTGAAGCTTTCTTT. Its translation: CASSLVRGLNTEAFF.

This clonotype is labeled medium-sized. V usage is TRBV11-2 and J usage is TRBJ2-2; D possibly corresponds to TRBD1 (5 bases). Trimming took 0 bases from V and 6 from J, leaving 5 bases between them. Germline V CDR1 and CDR2: SGHAT, FQNNGV. This CDR3 is built from 13 residues. DNA for the CDR3: TGTGCCAGCAGCTTAGAGGGGCCCGGGGAGCTGTTTTTT. It yields the protein CASSLEGPGELFF.

In its sample, this clonotype is medium-sized (0.01 to 0.1%). V and J are TRBV5-8 and TRBJ2-6; TRBD1 matches at 12 bases. The V segment lost 5 bases and the J segment 0 bases; nucleotides outside the gene matches: 6. Germline V gene lookup returns CDR1 SGHTS and CDR2 YDEGEE. The CDR3 is 18 amino acids. DNA for the CDR3: TGTGCCAGCAGGAGGGGGACAGGGGGCCGCTCTGGGGCCAACGTCCTGACTTTC. Protein sequence: CASRRGTGGRSGANVLTF.

This clonotype is deemed medium-sized. This chain links TRBV7-2 with TRBJ2-4; TRBD1 might be the D (6 bases). The germline V and J ends were trimmed by 5 bases and 5 bases, with 13 bases remaining between them. There are 14 residues in the CDR3. Looked up from germline, CDR1 is SGHTA and CDR2 is FQGNSA. The CDR3 spells CASSVGQTQNIQYF. The CDR3 region has the DNA TGTGCCAGCAGCGTAGGACAGACTCAAAACATTCAGTACTTC.

By share of the sample, this clonotype is medium-sized. The chain recombines TRBV20-1 with TRBJ2-5, with D uncertain. The CDR3 covers 13 residues. Germline values: CDR1 DFQATT, CDR2 SNEGSKA (reference sequence). Trimming pared 3 bases from V and 5 bases from J, leaving 13 bases between. The CDR3 here is CSASRRSRETQYF. CDR3 sequence (DNA): TGCAGTGCTAGCCGGCGCTCACGGGAGACCCAGTACTTC.

The chain has TRBV25-1 and TRBJ1-1; D gene ambiguous. The CDR3 has 13 amino acids. Trimming removed 6 bases from V and 0 bases from J, with 8 bases in between. Germline-derived CDR1 and CDR2 are MGHDK and SYGVNS. The CDR3 region is CASRLLMNTEAFF. CDR3 in DNA: TGTGCCAGCAGGCTCCTCATGAACACTGAAGCTTTCTTT.

This clonotype is labeled as medium-sized. The chain has TRBV5-1 and TRBJ2-6; D might be TRBD1 or TRBD2, each matching 5 bases. Germline lookup yields CDR1 SGHRS and CDR2 YFSETQ. This CDR3 region has 18 residues. Trimming took off 1 base at V and 0 bases at J, with 14 bases between the two ends. CDR3 in amino acids: CASSLIPGRLSGANVLTF. As DNA, the CDR3 is TGCGCCAGCAGCTTGATTCCGGGACGGCTCTCTGGGGCCAACGTCCTGACTTTC.

This clonotype was observed a few times. The gene calls are TRBV20-1 and TRBJ2-5; 7 bases fit TRBD2. The CDR3 sequence is 16 residues long. Per germline, CDR1 DFQATT and CDR2 SNEGSKA (reference sequence). Trimming at V came to 1 base and at J to 5 bases, leaving 13 bases not matched to a gene. The CDR3 DNA follows: TGCAGTGCTAGAGGTGCTGGCGGGAGTCTGCGGGAGACCCAGTACTTC. It translates to CSARGAGGSLRETQYF.

In this sample, this clonotype is medium-sized (0.01 to 0.1%). This sequence joins TRBV6-5 and TRBJ2-1; 11 nucleotides align to TRBD2. CDR3 size: 14 residues. Trimming took 4 bases from V and 8 from J; bases not matched to a gene: 4. From germline, CDR1 is MNHEY and CDR2 SVGAGI. CDR3 coding DNA: TGTGCCAGCAGTTGGGCTAGCGGGGGGTATGAGCAGTTCTTC. It specifies CASSWASGGYEQFF.

This clonotype has only one observation. One end of the junction is discordant with germline, which a read error may explain. This chain uses TRBV20-1 with TRBJ2-2, with D perhaps TRBD2 (5 bases). The CDR3 consists of 11 residues. Per germline, CDR1 DFQATT and CDR2 SNEGSKA (reference sequence). Here the CDR3 reads CSAAITGKLFF. The CDR3 region has the DNA TGCAGTGCGGCAATAACCGGGAAGCTGTTTTTT.

By sample share, this clonotype is medium-sized (0.01 to 0.1%). The chain carries TRBV11-2 and TRBJ1-2; weak D call: TRBD1 (5 bases). V lost 5 bases and J 6 bases, leaving 16 bases between the germline ends. CDR3 length equals 14 residues. Looked up from germline, CDR1 is SGHAT and CDR2 is FQNNGV. The CDR3 DNA reads as TGTGCCAGCAGCCCCTTAAGGGGCACACATGGCTACACCTTC. Its protein is CASSPLRGTHGYTF.

The gene calls are TRBV5-1 and TRBJ1-5; 8 bases line up with TRBD1. Germline CDR1 is SGHRS and CDR2 is YFSETQ. The CDR3 runs to 16 residues. V was clipped by 3 bases and J by 0 bases; unmatched bases: 5. CDR3 in DNA: TGCGCCAGCAGCTGGACAGGGCCGTATAGCAATCAGCCCCAGCATTTT. Amino acids: CASSWTGPYSNQPQHF.

In its sample, this clonotype ranks as medium-sized. V usage is TRBV6-5 and J usage is TRBJ1-2; no firm D call. Between the trimmed V and J ends, which lost 4 bases and 7 bases, there was a span of 16 bases. The germline V gene has CDR1 MNHEY and CDR2 SVGAGI. The CDR3 spans 14 residues. The CDR3 nucleotides are TGTGCCAGCAGTTCGTCGGGAGAGGGAACTGGCTACACCTTC. Protein: CASSSSGEGTGYTF.

This clonotype has a count of ten or more. The chain uses TRBV20-1 and TRBJ1-6; 11 bases line up with TRBD1. V shed 8 bases, J shed 7 bases, and the junction held 10 bases outside the gene matches. This CDR3 comprises 15 residues. CDR1 is DFQATT, CDR2 SNEGSKA, per germline (reference sequence). The CDR3 protein is CSYRGTGGYNSPLHF. CDR3 nucleotide sequence: TGCAGTTACCGGGGGACAGGGGGGTACAATTCACCCCTCCACTTT.

This rearrangement joins TRBV27 to TRBJ2-7; D may be TRBD2 (6 bases). Trimming removed 6 bases at V and 6 bases at J, with 15 bases between. The germline V gene encodes CDR1 MNHEY and CDR2 SMNVEV (reference sequence). CDR3 length: 13 residues. Here the CDR3 DNA reads TGTGCCAGCAGGACTAGTTGGGCCGGCGAGCAGTACTTC. Amino acid sequence: CASRTSWAGEQYF.